One and the same sample provided the 29 T cell receptor beta chains below, sequenced in a study of cytomegalovirus exposure and HLA in healthy donors. 60 Vbeta and 13 Jbeta primers were used in PCR. Sequenced by immunoSEQ multiplex PCR; TCRdb stores in-frame clones only, minus some. Of 200,000 to 250,000 clones in the sample, roughly 80% were seen once. Sequenced: PBMCs. These receptors originate from a man between 25 and 39 years old in good health and CMV-seronegative.

This chain links TRBV7-9 with TRBJ1-4; D perhaps matches TRBD1 (5 bases). Trimming removed 5 bases from V and 10 bases from J, with 17 bases in between. This CDR3 is 14 amino acids long. CDR1 SEHNR and CDR2 FQNEAQ come from the germline V gene (reference sequence). For the CDR3, the DNA is TGTGCCAGCAGCCCCGGCGGTGGGGGAGGAAAACTGTTTTTT. It specifies CASSPGGGGGKLFF. The full variable domain, with the rest looked up from reference TRBV7-9 and TRBJ1-4, is DTGVSQNPRHKITKRGQNVTFRCDPISEHNRLYWYRQTLGQGPEFLTYFQNEAQLEKSRLLSDRFSAERPKGSFSTLEIQRTEQGDSAMYLCASSPGGGGGKLFFGSGTQLSVL.

V gene TRBV6-6 combines with J gene TRBJ2-3; TRBD2 is a possible D gene (5 bases). The CDR3 covers 15 residues. CDR1 and CDR2 from the germline V gene are MNHNY and SVGAGI (reference sequence). Trimming stripped 6 bases from V and 4 bases from J, with 17 bases between. CDR3 in amino acids: CASSPPSRSPDTQYF. Written as DNA, the CDR3 is TGTGCCAGCAGCCCCCCTAGCCGTTCGCCAGATACGCAGTATTTT.

The V gene is TRBV2, the J gene TRBJ2-5; 9 bases fit TRBD1. With the DNA end fitting TRBJ2-7 better, the J assignment may be wrong. From germline, CDR1 is SNHLY and CDR2 FYNNEI. The CDR3 spans 14 residues. The CDR3 protein is CASRGQGLSYEQYF. CDR3 bases: TGTGCCAGCAGGGGACAGGGCCTCTCCTACGAGCAGTACTTC.

The chain has TRBV27 and TRBJ2-1; D ambiguous. Germline V gene lookup returns CDR1 MNHEY and CDR2 SMNVEV (reference sequence). The CDR3 has 14 residues. Trimming shortened V by 2 bases and J by 1 base, and 6 bases separated the two germline ends. The CDR3 loop reads CASSLAVSYNEQFF. DNA for the CDR3: TGTGCCAGCAGTTTAGCGGTGTCCTACAATGAGCAGTTCTTC.

In DNA form, the CDR3 reads TGCGCCAGCAGCCAAGTTGGACAGGGGAGGACCTCTTGGGGCAATCAGCCCCAGCATTTT. It translates to CASSQVGQGRTSWGNQPQHF. The chain joins TRBV4-1 to TRBJ1-5; 9 bases agree with TRBD1. The CDR3 extends over 20 amino acids. Germline-derived CDR1 and CDR2 are MGHRA and YSYEKL. V lost 1 base and J lost 2; bases outside the gene matches: 15.

This rearrangement joins TRBV6-1 to TRBJ2-4; D is possibly TRBD2 (5 bases). Trimming took 4 bases from V and 3 from J, leaving 13 bases between them. The CDR3 has 15 residues. The germline CDR1 and CDR2 sequences are MNHNS and SASEGT. The CDR3: CASSASGSIKNIQYF. CDR3 sequence (DNA): TGTGCCAGCAGTGCATCTGGGAGTATCAAAAACATTCAGTACTTC.

CDR3 loop: CATSRGPNQETQYF. The CDR3 nucleotides are TGTGCCACCAGCAGAGGTCCCAACCAAGAGACCCAGTACTTC. This chain connects TRBV15 to TRBJ2-5; D ambiguous. The CDR3 totals 14 residues. Trimming stripped 1 base from V and 0 bases from J, with 6 bases between. The germline V gene encodes CDR1 LNHNV and CDR2 YYDKDF (reference sequence).

In its sample, this clone was seen a few times. V is TRBV5-1 and J is TRBJ2-7, with 7 nucleotides matching TRBD1. CDR1 SGHRS and CDR2 YFSETQ come from the germline V gene. The CDR3 is made up of 13 amino acids. Trimming at V came to 3 bases and at J to 3 bases, leaving 3 bases not matched to a gene. For the CDR3, the DNA is TGCGCCAGCAGCTGGACAGGATTCTACGAGCAGTACTTC. Encoded protein: CASSWTGFYEQYF. The full variable domain, completed using reference TRBV5-1 and TRBJ2-7, is KAGVTQTPRYLIKTRGQQVTLSCSPISGHRSVSWYQQTPGQGLQFLFEYFSETQRNKGNFPGRFSGRQFSNSRSEMNVSTLELGDSALYLCASSWTGFYEQYFGPGTRLTVT.

This clone was detected a few times. V gene TRBV6-1 combines with J gene TRBJ1-2; D is perhaps TRBD1 (5 bases). The V and J ends lost 5 bases and 5 bases respectively, with 12 bases between them. The CDR3 spans 13 residues. Germline V lookup: CDR1 MNHNS, CDR2 SASEGT. Written as DNA, the CDR3 is TGTGCCAGCAGTTGGGGGGAGGGGTATGGCTACACCTTC. This encodes CASSWGEGYGYTF.

This chain links TRBV5-5 with TRBJ2-7; D might be TRBD2 (5 bases). CDR3 size: 12 residues. Germline V gene data show CDR1 as SGHKS and CDR2 as YYEKEE (reference sequence). The germline V and J ends were trimmed by 1 base and 5 bases, with 7 bases remaining between them. The CDR3 DNA reads TGTGCCAGCAGCTTGACCGGGGACGAGCAGTACTTC. Protein sequence: CASSLTGDEQYF.

V gene TRBV9 combines with J gene TRBJ2-3, with D possibly being TRBD2 (5 bases). The CDR3 loop spans 18 amino acids. Trimming took off 4 bases at V and 0 bases at J, with 21 bases between the two ends. CDR1 is SGDLS, CDR2 YYNGEE, per germline. The CDR3 sequence: CASSPASGDTSSTDTQYF. DNA of the CDR3: TGTGCCAGCAGCCCGGCCTCCGGGGATACCTCTAGCACAGATACGCAGTATTTT.

This rearrangement joins TRBV13 to TRBJ1-6; 7 nucleotides agree with TRBD1. The CDR3 is 15 residues long. Trimming took 1 base from V and 7 from J; bases not matched to a gene: 4. Germline CDR1 reads PRHDT; CDR2 reads FYEKMQ (reference sequence). CDR3: CASSLEGAQNSPLHF. CDR3 nucleotides: TGTGCCAGCAGCTTAGAGGGGGCGCAGAATTCACCCCTCCACTTT.

The rearrangement joins TRBV18 to TRBJ2-5; possible D gene TRBD1, 5 bases. CDR1 and CDR2 (germline): KGHSH, LQKENI. The CDR3 spans 14 residues. Trimming left V 2 bases short and J 3 bases short, with 10 bases between. Here the CDR3 reads CASSPKQVEETQYF. The CDR3 region has the DNA TGTGCCAGCTCACCAAAACAGGTCGAAGAGACCCAGTACTTC.

The rearrangement links TRBV2 to TRBJ1-1; 7 positions match TRBD1. The CDR3 contains 15 residues. V dropped 3 bases and J dropped 4; count of bases not matched to a gene: 8. The V gene's germline CDR1 is SNHLY and CDR2 FYNNEI. DNA of the CDR3: TGTGCCAGCAGTGACGGAAAGGGGGCCTCCACTGAAGCTTTCTTT. Amino acids: CASSDGKGASTEAFF.

This clone was seen a few times. Other nucleotide sequences in the sample specify the same CDR3. V is TRBV5-4 and J is TRBJ2-5; 7 positions match TRBD2. Germline CDR1 reads SGHNT; CDR2 reads YYREEE (reference sequence). The junction had 0 bases not matched to a gene; V was cut back by 0 bases and J by 4 bases. CDR3 length: 13 amino acids. The chain's CDR3 is CASSLAGGETQYF. In DNA, the CDR3 is TGTGCCAGCAGCTTGGCGGGGGGAGAGACCCAGTACTTC.

This chain joins TRBV18 and TRBJ2-2, with D tentatively TRBD1 (6 bases). The V end was cut by 3 bases, the J end by 6 bases, with 20 bases between. The CDR3 length is 17 residues. Germline CDR1 is KGHSH and CDR2 is LQKENI. DNA for the CDR3: TGTGCCAGCTCACCCTTTACGGTCAGGGGCCCGTCCGGGGAGCTGTTTTTT. Its translation is CASSPFTVRGPSGELFF.

The chain carries TRBV6-5 and TRBJ1-2; the match to TRBD1 covers 10 bases. Unmatched junction bases numbered 0, after V lost 0 bases and J lost 8 bases. Looked up from germline, CDR1 is MNHEY and CDR2 is SVGAGI. CDR3 size: 13 residues. CDR3 DNA sequence: TGTGCCAGCAGTTACTCGGACAGGGGGGGCTACACCTTC. Translation: CASSYSDRGGYTF.

This clone was picked up one time. V usage is TRBV7-3 and J usage is TRBJ2-3, with TRBD2 as a possible D gene (5 bases). The CDR3 length is 15 residues. V lost 0 bases to trimming and J lost 8 bases, with 15 bases between them. CDR1 SGHTA and CDR2 FQGTGA come from the germline V gene. For the CDR3, the DNA is TGTGCCAGCAGCTTAACTCCGGGGATCTCACTTACGCAGTATTTT. Protein sequence: CASSLTPGISLTQYF.

The CDR3 sequence: CASSRENTEAFF. In nucleotides, the CDR3 is TGTGCCAGCTCACGAGAAAACACTGAAGCTTTCTTT. The V call is TRBV18, the J call TRBJ1-1; no clear D gene. Trimming removed 4 bases from V and 2 bases from J, with 5 bases in between. Germline V CDR1 and CDR2: KGHSH, LQKENI. The CDR3 length is 12 residues.

The chain joins TRBV6-1 to TRBJ2-3, with 10 bases lining up with TRBD2. The V segment lost 3 bases and the J segment 6 bases; nucleotides outside the gene matches: 9. The CDR3 length is 16 residues. CDR1 and CDR2 (germline): MNHNS, SASEGT. The CDR3 here is CASSDLAGGRGDTQYF. DNA for the CDR3: TGTGCCAGCAGTGACTTAGCGGGGGGCCGGGGTGATACGCAGTATTTT.

The chain combines TRBV9 with TRBJ2-1, with 8 bases aligning to TRBD1. V lost 3 bases to trimming and J lost 6 bases; unmatched junction nucleotides: 8. CDR1 and CDR2 (germline): SGDLS, YYNGEE. The CDR3 runs to 15 residues. The CDR3 DNA sequence: TGTGCCAGCAGCGCATATCAGGGGGCTCTCAATGAGCAGTTCTTC. This translates into CASSAYQGALNEQFF.

This clone occurred once. The chain recombines TRBV7-2 with TRBJ1-2; D remains ambiguous. The V gene lost 2 bases and the J gene lost 3 bases, with 16 bases spanning the gap. The germline V gene has CDR1 SGHTA and CDR2 FQGNSA. The CDR3 is made up of 16 amino acids. The CDR3 DNA reads as TGTGCCAGCAGCTTATACTCCACGGGTGCTTACTATGGCTACACCTTC. Translation gives CASSLYSTGAYYGYTF.

The rearrangement joins TRBV4-1 to TRBJ2-2; the match to TRBD1 covers 11 bases. CDR3 length: 17 residues. Germline V CDR1 and CDR2: MGHRA, YSYEKL. Losses at the gene ends were 1 base for V and 1 base for J; bases not matched to a gene: 2. The CDR3 DNA follows: TGCGCCAGCAGCCAAGCCGGGACAGGGGGGAACACCGGGGAGCTGTTTTTT. It is translated as CASSQAGTGGNTGELFF.

The chain is built from TRBV27 and TRBJ2-1, with 7 bases aligning to TRBD1. Germline V gene sequence: CDR1 MNHEY, CDR2 SMNVEV (reference sequence). Unmatched junction bases numbered 8, after V lost 3 bases and J lost 15 bases. CDR3 length: 12 amino acids. The CDR3 protein is CASSFSRQGMFF. CDR3 DNA: TGTGCCAGCAGTTTTAGTCGACAGGGTATGTTCTTC.

This clone was picked up a small number of times. This chain joins TRBV5-1 and TRBJ2-3; 7 nucleotides match TRBD2. CDR3 length: 14 amino acids. The germline V gene has CDR1 SGHRS and CDR2 YFSETQ. The junction had 6 bases not matched to a gene; V was cut back by 4 bases and J by 4 bases. CDR3 sequence reads: CASSPLARADTQYF. CDR3 DNA: TGCGCCAGCAGCCCACTAGCGCGGGCAGATACGCAGTATTTT.

This sequence joins TRBV7-2 and TRBJ1-2, with TRBD1 identical over 10 bases. This CDR3 is built from 16 residues. CDR1 and CDR2 (germline): SGHTA, FQGNSA. J lost 2 bases, V lost 5 bases, and 8 bases had no gene match. DNA of the CDR3: TGTGCCAGCAGCCCGACCGGGACAGGGGTAAACTATGGCTACACCTTC. This translates into CASSPTGTGVNYGYTF.

The J gene is TRBJ2-7, the V gene TRBV21-1; TRBD2 is the table's D call, not checked against the DNA. TRBV21-1 is deemed a pseudogene. The CDR3 runs 22 residues. This CDR3 reads CASLLSAKFLEDMGLASYEQYF. In nucleotides, the CDR3 is TGTGCCAGCCTCTTGTCAGCAAAGTTTCTTGAAGATATGGGACTAGCTTCATACGAGCAGTACTTC.

The CDR3 bases are TGTGCCAGCAGTCGTGACAGGGGCCTCTACGAGCAGTACTTC. Residues: CASSRDRGLYEQYF. This chain connects TRBV5-4 to TRBJ2-7; 8 bases are a match to TRBD1. V shed 5 bases and J 3 bases; nucleotides not matched to a gene: 7. This CDR3 comprises 14 residues. Germline CDR1 reads SGHNT; CDR2 reads YYREEE (reference sequence).

This rearrangement joins TRBV27 to TRBJ2-2; TRBD1 agrees at 9 bases. In germline, CDR1 is MNHEY, CDR2 SMNVEV (reference sequence). V gave up 6 bases and J gave up 4 bases; unmatched junction bases: 18. The CDR3 consists of 19 residues. The CDR3 sequence is CASSFSQWGQGLSTGELFF. The CDR3 DNA reads TGTGCCAGCAGCTTCTCCCAATGGGGACAGGGCCTTAGCACCGGGGAGCTGTTTTTT.